Following are 20 T cell receptor beta chains from one sample sequenced in a study of vaccination effects on CD4 cells after COVID-19. The antigens of these receptors remain unknown. TCRdb's copy holds only in-frame clones and misses some; the assay was immunoSEQ multiplex PCR. This repertoire shows some 35,000 clones, around 73% found once; its top ten account for over 15%. Antigen-specific CD4+ T cells expanded by the ViraFEST assay with viral peptide pools were then sequenced. Isolating CD4+ T cells followed approximately 11 days of culture. By PCR, the person was confirmed to have had SARS-CoV-2 infection between March and December 2020. Sequencing was performed on CD4+ T cells from PBMCs cultured with HCoV-NL63 spike peptides, taken before COVID-19 vaccination. These receptors all come from a human donor who had a prior SARS-CoV-2 infection.

V and J are TRBV18 and TRBJ2-1; 8 bases are shared with TRBD2. After removal of 3 bases from V and 4 bases from J, the junction contained 11 bases not matched to a gene. From germline, CDR1 is KGHSH and CDR2 LQKENI. This CDR3 is built from 17 residues. CDR3 DNA sequence: TGTGCCAGCTCACCGCCTTCGTCGGCGGGGGGTTACAATGAGCAGTTCTTC. It is translated as CASSPPSSAGGYNEQFF.

The J gene is TRBJ1-2, the V gene TRBV7-2; D perhaps matches TRBD1 (6 bases). The ends were cut back, 0 bases at V and 3 bases at J, with 8 bases in the middle. There are 14 residues in the CDR3. Germline assignment: CDR1 SGHTA and CDR2 FQGNSA. CDR3 in amino acids: CASSLAAGDYGYTF. As DNA, the CDR3 is TGTGCCAGCAGCTTAGCGGCAGGGGACTATGGCTACACCTTC.

The V gene is TRBV5-1, the J gene TRBJ2-1; 13 bases align to TRBD2. This CDR3 comprises 16 residues. Looked up from germline, CDR1 is SGHRS and CDR2 is YFSETQ. V dropped 4 bases and J dropped 9; count of bases not matched to a gene: 10. CDR3 DNA sequence: TGCGCCAGCAGCCCTTTGACTAGCGGGGGGTCTGTTGAGCAGTTCTTC. Translation gives CASSPLTSGGSVEQFF.

The CDR3 protein is CASSFSGSTDTQYF. DNA for the CDR3: TGTGCCAGCAGCTTTAGCGGGTCCACAGATACGCAGTATTTT. The V gene is TRBV28, the J gene TRBJ2-3; 7 nucleotides match TRBD2. The CDR3 consists of 14 residues. Looked up from germline, CDR1 is MDHEN and CDR2 is SYDVKM. Trimming cost V 6 bases and J 2 bases; bases outside gene matches: 5. Looking up the rest from reference TRBV28 and TRBJ2-3 gives the full variable domain: DVKVTQSSRYLVKRTGEKVFLECVQDMDHENMFWYRQDPGLGLRLIYFSYDVKMKEKGDIPEGYSVSREKKERFSLILESASTNQTSMYLCASSFSGSTDTQYFGPGTRLTVL.

This rearrangement joins TRBV20-1 to TRBJ2-3; D is perhaps TRBD2 (6 bases). The CDR3 runs 14 residues. Germline V gene lookup returns CDR1 DFQATT and CDR2 SNEGSKA (reference sequence). Trimming removed 3 bases from V and 8 bases from J, with 18 bases in between. The CDR3 DNA reads as TGCAGTGCTAGTAGGGACTTTCGCATAGGTACGCAGTATTTT. Its protein is CSASRDFRIGTQYF.

The CDR3 spells CATSRAGQGSFLNSPLHF. CDR3 nucleotide sequence: TGTGCCACCAGCAGAGCGGGACAGGGGTCTTTTTTGAATTCACCCCTCCACTTT. The chain links TRBV15 to TRBJ1-6, with 10 bases aligning to TRBD1. The V gene end was trimmed by 1 base and the J gene end by 7 bases; junction bases not matched to a gene: 10. Germline CDR1 LNHNV, CDR2 YYDKDF (reference sequence). The CDR3 is made up of 18 amino acids. Full variable domain (outside the CDR3, taken from reference TRBV15 and TRBJ1-6): DAMVIQNPRYQVTQFGKPVTLSCSQTLNHNVMYWYQQKSSQAPKLLFHYYDKDFNNEADTPDNFQSRRPNTSFCFLDIRSPGLGDTAMYLCATSRAGQGSFLNSPLHFGNGTRLTVT.

This clone was seen more than once but under ten times. This chain joins TRBV7-2 and TRBJ2-3; 8 positions match TRBD1. V was clipped by 5 bases and J by 7 bases; unmatched bases: 8. The germline gives CDR1 SGHTA, CDR2 FQGNSA. CDR3 size: 14 residues. The CDR3 DNA reads as TGTGCCAGCAGCCGCGACAGGGGCGACAATACGCAGTATTTT. It translates to CASSRDRGDNTQYF. The complete variable domain, with remaining parts taken from reference TRBV7-2 and TRBJ2-3, reads GAGVSQSPSNKVTEKGKDVELRCDPISGHTALYWYRQSLGQGLEFLIYFQGNSAPDKSGLPSDRFSAERTGGSVSTLTIQRTQQEDSAVYLCASSRDRGDNTQYFGPGTRLTVL.

V and J are TRBV18 and TRBJ2-1, with 7 bases that match TRBD2. V lost 5 bases, J lost 8 bases, and 15 bases stayed unmatched. CDR1 and CDR2 from the germline V gene are KGHSH and LQKENI. The length of the CDR3 is 16 residues. CDR3: CASSGSGTNIIDEQFF. The CDR3 bases are TGTGCCAGCTCAGGTTCCGGGACTAACATAATCGATGAGCAGTTCTTC.

This clone was found a few times. V is TRBV4-2 and J is TRBJ1-2; perhaps TRBD1 as D (6 bases). V dropped 0 bases and J dropped 1 base, with 18 bases sitting between them. This CDR3 spans 18 amino acids. Germline CDR1 is LGHNA and CDR2 is YNFKEQ. As DNA, the CDR3 is TGTGCCAGCAGCCAAGAGCGGCCCCGGACAGTTTATAACTATGGCTACACCTTC. It translates to CASSQERPRTVYNYGYTF.

The V and J genes are TRBV7-9 and TRBJ2-5; TRBD2 might be the D (6 bases). Germline CDR1 is SEHNR and CDR2 is FQNEAQ (reference sequence). The ends were cut back, 7 bases at V and 4 bases at J, with 13 bases in the middle. The CDR3 has 13 residues. The CDR3 region is CASIAVGGETQYF. CDR3 bases: TGTGCCAGCATCGCGGTGGGGGGAGAGACCCAGTACTTC.

V and J are TRBV2 and TRBJ1-1, with D possibly matching TRBD1 (5 bases). The V end lost 0 bases, the J end lost 5 bases, and 7 bases lay between the germline ends. CDR3 length: 13 amino acids. Germline values: CDR1 SNHLY, CDR2 FYNNEI. CDR3 loop: CASSEARGTEAFF. DNA for the CDR3: TGTGCCAGCAGTGAAGCTAGGGGTACTGAAGCTTTCTTT. The entire variable domain, with the rest obtained from reference TRBV2 and TRBJ1-1, is as follows: EPEVTQTPSHQVTQMGQEVILRCVPISNHLYFYWYRQILGQKVEFLVSFYNNEISEKSEIFDDQFSVERPDGSNFTLKIRSTKLEDSAMYFCASSEARGTEAFFGQGTRLTVV.

The chain recombines TRBV10-3 with TRBJ2-7; 9 positions agree with TRBD1. CDR3 length: 17 amino acids. In germline, CDR1 is ENHRY, CDR2 SYGVKD. V lost 4 bases to trimming and J lost 4 bases; unmatched junction nucleotides: 14. The CDR3 nucleotides are TGTGCCATCAGTGTAATTCATGACGGGACAGGGAAGTACGAGCAGTACTTC. This codes for CAISVIHDGTGKYEQYF.

This clone was observed a handful of times. The rearrangement uses TRBV2 and TRBJ1-5, with D possibly matching TRBD1 (5 bases). V shed 8 bases and J shed 4 bases, with 15 bases lying between them. The CDR3 is 14 residues long. The germline gives CDR1 SNHLY, CDR2 FYNNEI. CDR3 residues: CASGSLTENQPQHF. CDR3 DNA: TGTGCCAGCGGATCCCTGACAGAAAATCAGCCCCAGCATTTT.

The V call is TRBV10-3, the J call TRBJ2-1, with TRBD2 matching 7 bases. With 5 bases clipped from V and 6 bases from J, the junction kept 7 bases outside the gene matches. CDR1 is ENHRY and CDR2 is SYGVKD in the germline V gene. This CDR3 contains 14 residues. The CDR3 loop is CAISIAGPFNEQFF. The CDR3 nucleotides are TGTGCCATCAGTATAGCGGGCCCGTTCAATGAGCAGTTCTTC.

The gene calls are TRBV2 and TRBJ2-5; tentatively, D is TRBD1 or TRBD2 (5 bases each). The CDR3 loop spans 14 amino acids. The V end lost 5 bases, the J end lost 7 bases, and 17 bases lay between the germline ends. The V gene's germline CDR1 is SNHLY and CDR2 FYNNEI. The CDR3 loop is CASSSSRGAGTQYF. For the CDR3, the DNA is TGTGCCAGCAGTTCAAGTAGAGGGGCGGGGACCCAGTACTTC. The complete variable domain, with remaining parts taken from reference TRBV2 and TRBJ2-5, reads EPEVTQTPSHQVTQMGQEVILRCVPISNHLYFYWYRQILGQKVEFLVSFYNNEISEKSEIFDDQFSVERPDGSNFTLKIRSTKLEDSAMYFCASSSSRGAGTQYFGPGTRLLVL.

This clone was seen a few times. J is TRBJ1-1 and V is TRBV19; tentatively, D is TRBD1 (5 bases). This CDR3 spans 14 amino acids. Germline V CDR1 and CDR2: LNHDA, SQIVND (reference sequence). Trimming took 5 bases from V and 8 from J, leaving 18 bases between them. CDR3 nucleotide sequence: TGTGCCAGTAGTGACCCCGGGACCAGAAAAGAAGCTTTCTTT. The encoded protein is CASSDPGTRKEAFF.

This clone has a handful of counts. This chain connects TRBV14 to TRBJ2-2; weak D call: TRBD2 (5 bases). The CDR3 is 15 residues long. V was cut by 0 bases and J by 0 bases, with 5 bases left in between. Germline values: CDR1 SGHDN, CDR2 FVKESK. The CDR3 region has the DNA TGTGCCAGCAGCCAAGAACTAGCGAACACCGGGGAGCTGTTTTTT. It yields the protein CASSQELANTGELFF.

Comments on this clone: The junction shows a germline mismatch at one end, possibly a read error. The V call is TRBV7-7, the J call TRBJ2-5; D unclear. Germline lookup yields CDR1 SSHAT and CDR2 FNYEAQ (reference sequence). The CDR3 has 15 residues. The CDR3 sequence is CASSCPSTDQETQYF. In nucleotides, the CDR3 is TGTGCTAGCAGCTGCCCCTCGACGGATCAAGAGACCCAGTACTTC.

V gene TRBV18 combines with J gene TRBJ2-3; TRBD1 agrees at 7 bases. This CDR3 spans 13 amino acids. Germline V gene sequence: CDR1 KGHSH, CDR2 LQKENI. J lost 3 bases, V lost 4 bases, and 1 base had no gene match. CDR3 in DNA: TGTGCCAGCTCACAGGGGGCAACAGATACGCAGTATTTT. It yields the protein CASSQGATDTQYF.

The rearrangement links TRBV15 to TRBJ2-7; either TRBD1 or TRBD2 may fit D (5 bases each). This CDR3 contains 15 residues. Trimming left V 0 bases short and J 6 bases short, with 15 bases between. CDR1 is LNHNV, CDR2 YYDKDF, per germline (reference sequence). The CDR3 protein is CATSRDSGTRREQYF. CDR3 nucleotide sequence: TGTGCCACCAGCAGAGATTCCGGGACCCGCCGCGAGCAGTACTTC.